The present TCR beta chain was sequenced within a study of T cell responses to AZD1222 COVID-19 vaccine. Findings of the study overall: Baseline antibody screening turned up just a handful of seropositive AZD1222 recipients.

The data were produced by immunoSEQ multiplex PCR, yet TCRdb's version contains in-frame clones alone and is incomplete. Found here are fewer than 120,000 clones, roughly 89% of them singletons; the top ten hold more than 2%. Worth noting for this clone: The antigen is undetermined.

In germline, CDR1 is SEHNR, CDR2 FQNEAQ (reference sequence). V lost 3 bases to trimming and J lost 4 bases, with 9 bases between them. This CDR3 comprises 13 residues. The sequencing used peripheral blood, collected 28 days after the second AZD1222 dose. The chain has TRBV7-9 and TRBJ1-1, with no clear D. This TCR was recovered from an adult who received the AZD1222 COVID-19 vaccine. CDR3 nucleotides: TGTGCCAGCAGCTTTGCCTCGGGCACTGAAGCTTTCTTT. Protein product: CASSFASGTEAFF. The full variable domain, rest sourced from reference TRBV7-9 and TRBJ1-1, is DTGVSQNPRHKITKRGQNVTFRCDPISEHNRLYWYRQTLGQGPEFLTYFQNEAQLEKSRLLSDRFSAERPKGSFSTLEIQRTEQGDSAMYLCASSFASGTEAFFGQGTRLTVV.